Sequencing of this T cell receptor beta chain was carried out in a study of a mutant IDH1 vaccine in newly diagnosed glioma. The table came from immunoSEQ multiplex PCR; TCRdb's copy has only in-frame clones and leaves some out. The repertoire holds some 60,000 clones, with roughly four fifths as singletons. Concerning this clone itself: Its target is not known.

The CDR3 is 17 amino acids. Documented time point: week 11, during vaccination. A single vaccine dose contained 300 ug of mutant IDH1 20-mer peptide, and topical imiquimod was used with it. The sequenced sample was PBMCs, obtained from a glioma patient whose treatment included an IDH1 peptide vaccine. The sequence was obtained from a man aged 25 to 40 with glioma. This chain links TRBV7-5 with TRBJ1-2. TRBV7-5 represents a pseudogene. The DNA for the CDR3 is TGTGTCAGAAGCTCAAGCACCAAGGGACGCCTTATTATCGGCTACACCTTC. It translates to CVRSSSTKGRLIIGYTF.